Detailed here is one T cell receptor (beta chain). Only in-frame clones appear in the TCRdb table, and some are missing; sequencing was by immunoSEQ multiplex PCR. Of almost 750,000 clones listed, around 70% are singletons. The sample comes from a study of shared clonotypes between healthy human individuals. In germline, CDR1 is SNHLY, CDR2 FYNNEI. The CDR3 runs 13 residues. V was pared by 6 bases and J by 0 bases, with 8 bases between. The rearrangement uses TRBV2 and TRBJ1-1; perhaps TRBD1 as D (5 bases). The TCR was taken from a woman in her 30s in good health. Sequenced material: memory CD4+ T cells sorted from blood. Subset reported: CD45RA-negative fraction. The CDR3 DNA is TGTGCCAGCAGCAGGGAAATGAACACTGAAGCTTTCTTT. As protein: CASSREMNTEAFF.